Listed below are T cell receptor beta chains from one sample, sequenced in a study of blood T cell repertoires in COVID-19. The repertoire was sequenced with immunoSEQ multiplex PCR; TCRdb's copy has only in-frame clones and lacks some. The top ten hold under 2% of the sample, which has over 150,000 clones, 80% to 90% seen once. Source material: peripheral blood. The receptors shown here come from a man aged 18 to 30 who had recovered from COVID-19. Both conserved end residues are part of each CDR3.

V gene	J gene	CDR3 protein
TRBV11-2	TRBJ2-7	CASSLNSGASYEQYF
TRBV19	TRBJ1-1	CASSARLLTGKGTEAFF
TRBV5-8	TRBJ2-1	CASSLGLYNEQFF
TRBV11-2	TRBJ2-3	CASSLTGNGADTQYF
TRBV27	TRBJ2-7	CASSLSGTAYEQYF
TRBV9	TRBJ1-2	CASSVGQGAPGLGYGYTF
TRBV6-6	TRBJ2-1	CASSYRELTPSPEQFF
TRBV28	TRBJ1-3	CASGTGPRNTIYF
TRBV27	TRBJ2-7	CASSFTGGAVYEQYF
TRBV11-2	TRBJ2-1	CASSFPLSNEQFF
TRBV5-1	TRBJ1-5	CASSPGTGGHQPQHF
TRBV5-1	TRBJ2-1	CASSPGTGYDEQFF
TRBV6-1	TRBJ2-7	CASSGTGEIYEQYF
TRBV7-9	TRBJ2-7	CASSLAWSGTSGSDEQYF
TRBV14	TRBJ2-7	CASSQEVRTGPYEQYF
TRBV19	TRBJ2-4	CASQGGGGKNIQYF
TRBV28	TRBJ2-7	CASSSARGTRPIGTYSYEQYF
TRBV19	TRBJ2-7	CASSYSGGFAYEQYF
TRBV21-1	TRBJ2-7	CASSKGRNYPYEQYF
TRBV10-3	TRBJ2-1	CAISEINEQFF
TRBV3-1/TRBV3-2	TRBJ1-3	CASSQAGGGLSGNTIYF
TRBV15	TRBJ2-7	CATSRDSLAYEQYF
TRBV6-5	TRBJ1-1	CASSKDSKNTEAFF
TRBV7-7	TRBJ2-7	CASSLDSSSYEQYF